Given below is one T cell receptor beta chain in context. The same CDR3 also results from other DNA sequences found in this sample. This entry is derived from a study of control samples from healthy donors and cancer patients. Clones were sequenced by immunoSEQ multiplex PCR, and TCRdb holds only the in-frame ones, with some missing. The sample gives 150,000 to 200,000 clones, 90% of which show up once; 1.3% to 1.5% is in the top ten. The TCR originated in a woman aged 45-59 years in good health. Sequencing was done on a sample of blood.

CDR3 DNA: TGTGCCAGCAGTTTGAGGCCAAGGGAGACCCAGTACTTC. Protein sequence: CASSLRPRETQYF. The V call is TRBV27, the J call TRBJ2-5; D call uncertain. The length of the CDR3 is 13 residues. Germline CDR1 and CDR2: MNHEY and SMNVEV (reference sequence). Trimming stripped 3 bases from V and 5 bases from J, with 10 bases between.